This T cell receptor (beta chain) is drawn from a study of blood T cell repertoires in COVID-19. Clones were sequenced by immunoSEQ multiplex PCR, and TCRdb holds only the in-frame ones, with some missing. This sample carries more than 85,000 clones, 70% to 90% of them seen once, and the ten largest clones take roughly 2.8%. Germline assignment: CDR1 MNHEY and CDR2 SMNVEV (reference sequence). V was shortened by 6 bases and J by 3 bases, with 15 bases between the two germline ends. This CDR3 spans 15 amino acids. This clonotype was obtained from a woman older than 75 with acute or convalescent COVID-19. The chain joins TRBV27 to TRBJ2-1; perhaps TRBD2 as D (6 bases). Sequencing used peripheral blood. The CDR3 reads CASSLTGRGYNEQFF. In DNA, the CDR3 is TGTGCCAGCAGCCTTACCGGGAGAGGCTACAATGAGCAGTTCTTC.